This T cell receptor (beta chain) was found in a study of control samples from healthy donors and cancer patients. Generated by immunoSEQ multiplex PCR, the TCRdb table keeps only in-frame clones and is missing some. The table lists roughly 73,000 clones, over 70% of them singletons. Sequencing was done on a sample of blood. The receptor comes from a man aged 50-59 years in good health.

The CDR3: CSVERRLNTEAFF. CDR3 bases: TGCAGCGTTGAGCGCAGGCTGAACACTGAAGCTTTCTTT. The rearrangement uses TRBV29-1 and TRBJ1-1; D gene uncertain. Deletions cut 3 bases from V and 0 bases from J, with 8 bases between. The CDR3 contains 13 residues. Germline V gene sequence: CDR1 SQVTM, CDR2 ANQGSEA.